These 24 T cell receptor beta chains came from one sample sequenced in a study of cytomegalovirus exposure and HLA in healthy donors. PCR was performed using 60 Vbeta and 13 Jbeta primers. Produced via immunoSEQ multiplex PCR; TCRdb's table is partial and in-frame only. The sample holds more than 75,000 clones, 75% to 90% seen once. The sample taken for sequencing was PBMCs. The receptors were gathered from a man aged 18 to 35 in good health and CMV-seronegative.

This chain uses TRBV19 with TRBJ2-6; 7 nucleotides align to TRBD1. V lost 5 bases and J lost 0; bases outside the gene matches: 10. The CDR3 spans 18 residues. CDR1 is LNHDA, CDR2 SQIVND, per germline (reference sequence). CDR3 sequence (DNA): TGTGCCAGTAGTCTAACACGGGACAGACCCTCTGGGGCCAACGTCCTGACTTTC. Translated: CASSLTRDRPSGANVLTF.

This clone is a singleton in its sample. J is TRBJ2-3 and V is TRBV9, with TRBD2 as a possible D gene (5 bases). The CDR3 length is 15 residues. Trimming shortened V by 0 bases and J by 6 bases, and 14 bases separated the two germline ends. Looked up from germline, CDR1 is SGDLS and CDR2 is YYNGEE. CDR3 amino acids: CASSVAGKGWDTQYF. CDR3 coding DNA: TGTGCCAGCAGCGTAGCGGGAAAGGGCTGGGATACGCAGTATTTT.

This clone was counted between two and nine times. This sequence joins TRBV7-9 and TRBJ1-1, with TRBD1 as a possible D gene (5 bases). Between the trimmed V and J ends, which lost 6 bases and 2 bases, there was a span of 16 bases. The CDR3 is 15 amino acids. Germline V gene data show CDR1 as SEHNR and CDR2 as FQNEAQ (reference sequence). CDR3 sequence reads: CASRENQGINTEAFF. The CDR3 bases are TGTGCCAGCAGGGAAAACCAGGGAATTAACACTGAAGCTTTCTTT.

The chain links TRBV4-3 to TRBJ2-1; 14 bases match TRBD2. CDR1 LGHNA and CDR2 YSLEER come from the germline V gene. The CDR3 has 15 amino acids. V lost 4 bases to trimming and J lost 9 bases; unmatched junction nucleotides: 5. The CDR3 DNA sequence: TGCGCCAGCAGCCTGGGACTAGCGGGAGTCGGTGAGCAGTTCTTC. This codes for CASSLGLAGVGEQFF.

The CDR3 loop reads CASSLVTILGPARYTGELFF. The CDR3 bases are TGTGCCAGCAGTTTAGTAACTATCTTGGGGCCAGCCCGCTACACCGGGGAGCTGTTTTTT. The chain carries TRBV27 and TRBJ2-2, with D maybe TRBD1 (5 bases). Between the trimmed V and J ends, which lost 2 bases and 3 bases, there was a span of 25 bases. The CDR3 length is 20 residues. The germline V gene has CDR1 MNHEY and CDR2 SMNVEV (reference sequence).

This clone was recorded once. The gene calls are TRBV28 and TRBJ2-5, with 7 positions matching TRBD1. The J call may not be correct, given that the DNA end is closer to TRBJ2-7. The germline V gene encodes CDR1 MDHEN and CDR2 SYDVKM. This CDR3 contains 14 residues. The CDR3 DNA reads as TGTGCCAGCAGGGGACAGACTAACACCTACGAGCAGTACTTC. This encodes CASRGQTNTYEQYF.

CDR3 protein: CASSSITGANTEAFF. The CDR3 nucleotides are TGTGCCAGCAGCTCAATAACGGGAGCGAACACTGAAGCTTTCTTT. The genes are TRBV7-9 and TRBJ1-1; D remains ambiguous. The CDR3 has 15 amino acids. The ends were cut back, 4 bases at V and 1 base at J, with 13 bases in the middle. Per the germline V gene, CDR1 is SEHNR and CDR2 is FQNEAQ (reference sequence).

The chain joins TRBV5-6 to TRBJ2-3; D remains unclear. The CDR3 is 16 residues long. Germline loops: CDR1 SGHDT, CDR2 YYEEEE. Trimming shortened V by 1 base and J by 4 bases, and 16 bases separated the two germline ends. The CDR3 nucleotides are TGTGCCAGCAGCTTGATATCGGGTTCCACTCCAGATACGCAGTATTTT. Amino acid sequence: CASSLISGSTPDTQYF.

The rearrangement links TRBV6-1 to TRBJ2-7; D perhaps matches TRBD2 (6 bases). The length of the CDR3 is 12 residues. V was pared by 6 bases and J by 0 bases, with 6 bases between. Germline V lookup: CDR1 MNHNS, CDR2 SASEGT. The CDR3 region is CASSGSSYEQYF. Here the CDR3 DNA reads TGTGCCAGCAGCGGGAGCTCCTACGAGCAGTACTTC.

This chain uses TRBV18 with TRBJ2-7; weak D call: TRBD2 (5 bases). The V gene lost 1 base and the J gene lost 6 bases, with 13 bases spanning the gap. Looked up from germline, CDR1 is KGHSH and CDR2 is LQKENI. This CDR3 has 14 amino acids. The CDR3 nucleotides read TGTGCCAGCTCACCACGAGAGCTAGCCAGCGAGCAGTACTTC. Translated: CASSPRELASEQYF.

In its sample, this clone was seen once. V is TRBV30 and J is TRBJ1-2, with TRBD1 matching over 7 bases. This CDR3 spans 16 amino acids. Germline lookup yields CDR1 GTSNPN and CDR2 SVGIG (reference sequence). The junction had 14 bases not matched to a gene; V was cut back by 2 bases and J by 5 bases. CDR3 bases: TGTGCCTGGAGTCATCCCCTTACAGGGGTTTCTTATGGCTACACCTTC. Its translation is CAWSHPLTGVSYGYTF. Together with reference TRBV30 and TRBJ1-2, the CDR3 gives the full variable domain: SQTIHQWPATLVQPVGSPLSLECTVEGTSNPNLYWYRQAAGRGLQLLFYSVGIGQISSEVPQNLSASRPQDRQFILSSKKLLLSDSGFYLCAWSHPLTGVSYGYTFGSGTRLTVV.

The rearrangement links TRBV11-1 to TRBJ1-1; D remains ambiguous. The germline CDR1 and CDR2 sequences are SGHAT and FQDESV (reference sequence). V was trimmed by 5 bases and J by 6 bases, leaving 19 bases between them. This CDR3 has 15 amino acids. Written as DNA, the CDR3 is TGTGCCAGCAGCGATTCTCGGGGAGTCGTAGCTGAAGCTTTCTTT. Its protein product is CASSDSRGVVAEAFF.

V is TRBV7-2 and J is TRBJ1-2; 8 bases map to TRBD1. V was pared by 5 bases and J by 5 bases, with 7 bases of the junction left unmatched. The V gene's germline CDR1 is SGHTA and CDR2 FQGNSA. CDR3 length equals 14 residues. As DNA, the CDR3 is TGTGCCAGCAGCCCGGGACAGGAATGGTATGGCTACACCTTC. Translating gives CASSPGQEWYGYTF.

This clone occurred once. The chain couples TRBV28 to TRBJ1-2; D is unresolved. This CDR3 comprises 15 residues. V lost 8 bases, J lost 5 bases, and 21 bases lay in between. Germline CDR1 MDHEN, CDR2 SYDVKM. The DNA of the CDR3 is TGTGCCAGCCTTGAGCGGTCGGAGGGTTTTTATGGCTACACCTTC. Translated: CASLERSEGFYGYTF.

This chain uses TRBV5-6 with TRBJ2-1; 8 bases line up with TRBD1. CDR1 is SGHDT and CDR2 is YYEEEE in the germline V gene. The CDR3 spans 14 residues. J gave up 6 bases and V 4 bases, and 6 bases lay outside the gene matches. The CDR3 reads CASSPLDRGNEQFF. CDR3 bases: TGTGCCAGCAGCCCATTAGACAGGGGCAATGAGCAGTTCTTC. The full variable domain, in which reference TRBV5-6 and TRBJ2-1 provide the parts outside the CDR3, is DAGVTQSPTHLIKTRGQQVTLRCSPKSGHDTVSWYQQALGQGPQFIFQYYEEEERQRGNFPDRFSGHQFPNYSSELNVNALLLGDSALYLCASSPLDRGNEQFFGPGTRLTVL.

The CDR3 coding sequence is TGTGCCTGGAGTCCCCACATTTACTCGACTAGCGAAACAGATACGCAGTATTTT. Its protein is CAWSPHIYSTSETDTQYF. The rearrangement links TRBV30 to TRBJ2-3, with 8 bases identical to TRBD2. The length of the CDR3 is 18 residues. CDR1 GTSNPN and CDR2 SVGIG come from the germline V gene (reference sequence). The junction had 16 bases not matched to a gene; V was cut back by 2 bases and J by 3 bases.

The chain employs TRBV28 and TRBJ1-4; 8 nucleotides align to TRBD1. V shed 4 bases and J 6 bases; nucleotides not matched to a gene: 4. Germline V gives CDR1 MDHEN, CDR2 SYDVKM. This CDR3 is built from 14 residues. The CDR3 DNA is TGTGCCAGCAGTTCAGGGGGCACGGATGAAAAACTGTTTTTT. Protein: CASSSGGTDEKLFF.

The chain has TRBV7-9 and TRBJ1-1; 7 bases line up with TRBD1. The CDR3 contains 17 residues. Germline trimming cut 5 bases from V and 1 base from J; bases unmatched to any gene: 13. Germline CDR1 reads SEHNR; CDR2 reads FQNEAQ (reference sequence). The CDR3 is CASSPHPGQKKNTEAFF. The DNA for the CDR3 is TGTGCCAGCAGCCCCCACCCGGGACAGAAAAAGAACACTGAAGCTTTCTTT.

The chain recombines TRBV9 with TRBJ2-1; D is uncertain. This CDR3 has 16 residues. The germline CDR1 and CDR2 sequences are SGDLS and YYNGEE. V was clipped by 4 bases and J by 0 bases, with 14 bases between them. CDR3 DNA: TGTGCCAGCAGCTCCCCCTCTGGCGGCTCCTACAATGAGCAGTTCTTC. This encodes CASSSPSGGSYNEQFF.

The V and J genes are TRBV5-1 and TRBJ2-5, with TRBD2 identical over 9 bases. TRBJ2-7 matches the DNA end more closely, so the J call is doubtful. This CDR3 is built from 14 residues. Germline V gene sequence: CDR1 SGHRS, CDR2 YFSETQ. CDR3 DNA: TGCGCCAGCAGCTTGTCGAGCGGGGGGTACGAGCAGTACTTC. Protein: CASSLSSGGYEQYF.

The genes are TRBV7-2 and TRBJ1-2; D ambiguous. Germline assignment: CDR1 SGHTA and CDR2 FQGNSA. The length of the CDR3 is 16 residues. Written as DNA, the CDR3 is TGTGCTCAAAGCTCTAAGGGCTGGGAGGAGGGATATGGCTACACCTTC. Its translation: CAQSSKGWEEGYGYTF.

The chain combines TRBV11-2 with TRBJ2-5; TRBD2 matches 13 bases. This CDR3 comprises 18 residues. From germline, CDR1 is SGHAT and CDR2 FQNNGV. With 5 bases clipped from V and 4 bases from J, the junction kept 13 bases outside the gene matches. The CDR3 sequence is CASSPVRGRLAGGETQYF. The CDR3 DNA reads TGTGCCAGCAGCCCTGTTAGGGGGCGACTAGCGGGAGGAGAGACCCAGTACTTC.

The V gene is TRBV28, the J gene TRBJ2-5; D is unclear. CDR3 length equals 11 residues. The ends were cut back, 7 bases at V and 4 bases at J, with 7 bases in the middle. Germline lookup yields CDR1 MDHEN and CDR2 SYDVKM. CDR3 amino acids: CASTPGETQYF. The DNA of the CDR3 is TGTGCCAGCACCCCAGGAGAGACCCAGTACTTC.

The V gene is TRBV5-5, the J gene TRBJ1-6; 12 nucleotides match TRBD1. Germline V gene sequence: CDR1 SGHKS, CDR2 YYEKEE (reference sequence). The junction had 13 bases not matched to a gene; V was cut back by 4 bases and J by 8 bases. This CDR3 is 18 amino acids long. The chain's CDR3 is CASSPPGDRGLYDSPLHF. CDR3 in DNA: TGTGCCAGCAGCCCGCCGGGGGACAGGGGGCTGTATGATTCACCCCTCCACTTT.